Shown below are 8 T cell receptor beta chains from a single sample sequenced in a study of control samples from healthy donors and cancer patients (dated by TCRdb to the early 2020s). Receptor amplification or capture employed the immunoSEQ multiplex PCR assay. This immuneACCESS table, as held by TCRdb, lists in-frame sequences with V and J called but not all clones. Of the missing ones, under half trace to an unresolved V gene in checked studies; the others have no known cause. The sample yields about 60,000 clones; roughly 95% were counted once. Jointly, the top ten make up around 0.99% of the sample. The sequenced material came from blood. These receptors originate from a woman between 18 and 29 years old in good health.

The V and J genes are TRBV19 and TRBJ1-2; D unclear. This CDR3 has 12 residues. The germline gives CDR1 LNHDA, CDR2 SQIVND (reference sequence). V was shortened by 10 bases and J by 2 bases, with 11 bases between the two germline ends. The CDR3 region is CATQSQNYGYTF. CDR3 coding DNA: TGTGCCACCCAGAGTCAAAACTATGGCTACACCTTC.

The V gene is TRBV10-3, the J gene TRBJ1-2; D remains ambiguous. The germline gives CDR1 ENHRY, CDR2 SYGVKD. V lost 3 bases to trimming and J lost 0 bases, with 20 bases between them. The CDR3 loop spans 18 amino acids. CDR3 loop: CAISDLRRLREANYGYTF. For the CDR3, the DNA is TGTGCCATCAGTGACCTCCGGCGGTTGCGAGAAGCTAACTATGGCTACACCTTC.

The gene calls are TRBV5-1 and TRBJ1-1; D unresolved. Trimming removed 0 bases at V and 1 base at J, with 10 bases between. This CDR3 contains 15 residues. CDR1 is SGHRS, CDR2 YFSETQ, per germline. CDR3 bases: TGCGCCAGCAGCTTGGTCGGTGCGGGGAACACTGAAGCTTTCTTT. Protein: CASSLVGAGNTEAFF.

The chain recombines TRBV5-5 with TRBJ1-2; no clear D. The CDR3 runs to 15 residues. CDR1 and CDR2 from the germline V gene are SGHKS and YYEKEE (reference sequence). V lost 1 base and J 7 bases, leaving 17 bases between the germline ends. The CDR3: CASSLRVRVGRGYTF. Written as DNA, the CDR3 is TGTGCCAGCAGCTTGAGGGTGCGGGTGGGCCGTGGCTACACCTTC.

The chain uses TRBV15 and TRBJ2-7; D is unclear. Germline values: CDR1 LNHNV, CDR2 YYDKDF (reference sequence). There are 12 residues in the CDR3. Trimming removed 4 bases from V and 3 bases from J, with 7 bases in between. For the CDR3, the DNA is TGTGCCACCAGCAATGTCGGCTACGAGCAGTACTTC. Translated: CATSNVGYEQYF.

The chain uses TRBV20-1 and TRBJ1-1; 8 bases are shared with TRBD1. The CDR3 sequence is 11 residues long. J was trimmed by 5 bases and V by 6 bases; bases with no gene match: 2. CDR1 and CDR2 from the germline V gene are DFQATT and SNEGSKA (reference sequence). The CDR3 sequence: CSARQGTEAFF. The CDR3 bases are TGCAGTGCCAGACAGGGGACTGAAGCTTTCTTT.

The CDR3 protein is CASSTGAGAFF. DNA of the CDR3: TGTGCCAGCAGTACAGGAGCCGGGGCTTTCTTT. The V gene is TRBV7-9, the J gene TRBJ1-1; the D gene is possibly TRBD1 (5 bases). The CDR3 is made up of 11 amino acids. Germline V gives CDR1 SEHNR, CDR2 FQNEAQ (reference sequence). Deletions cut 6 bases from V and 11 bases from J, with 13 bases between. The full variable domain, in which reference TRBV7-9 and TRBJ1-1 provide the parts outside the CDR3, is DTGVSQNPRHKITKRGQNVTFRCDPISEHNRLYWYRQTLGQGPEFLTYFQNEAQLEKSRLLSDRFSAERPKGSFSTLEIQRTEQGDSAMYLCASSTGAGAFFGQGTRLTVV.

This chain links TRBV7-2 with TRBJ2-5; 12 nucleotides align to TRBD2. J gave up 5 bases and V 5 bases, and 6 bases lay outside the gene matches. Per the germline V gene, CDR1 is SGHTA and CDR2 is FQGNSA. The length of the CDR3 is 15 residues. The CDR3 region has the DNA TGTGCCAGCAGCCTTACTAGCGGGGGGTTTGAGACCCAGTACTTC. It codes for CASSLTSGGFETQYF.